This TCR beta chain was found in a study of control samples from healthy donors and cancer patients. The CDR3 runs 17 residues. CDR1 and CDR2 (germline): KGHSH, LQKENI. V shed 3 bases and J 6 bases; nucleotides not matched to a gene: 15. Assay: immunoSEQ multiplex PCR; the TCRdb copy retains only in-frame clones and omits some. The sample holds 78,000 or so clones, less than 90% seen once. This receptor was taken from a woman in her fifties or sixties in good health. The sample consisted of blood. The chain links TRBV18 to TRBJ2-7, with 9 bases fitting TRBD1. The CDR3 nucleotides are TGTGCCAGCTCACCCGCGGGTACGGACAGGGGAGTGGGCGAGCAGTACTTC. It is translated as CASSPAGTDRGVGEQYF.